The source of this T cell receptor beta chain is a study of blood T cell repertoires in COVID-19. Study summary: Both acute and convalescent COVID-19 samples were obtained from the United States, Italy and Spain.

This clone was counted between two and nine times. After removal of 2 bases from V and 5 bases from J, the junction contained 11 bases not matched to a gene. The CDR3 has 18 residues. Per the germline V gene, CDR1 is SGHTA and CDR2 is FQGNSA. Produced via immunoSEQ multiplex PCR; TCRdb's table is partial and in-frame only. Here the sample spans 200,000 to 300,000 clones, about 86% being singletons. The chain recombines TRBV7-2 with TRBJ2-4; 11 bases align to TRBD1. The source is a man aged 25 to 40 with active or convalescent COVID-19. The specimen was peripheral blood. DNA for the CDR3: TGTGCCAGCAGCTTACGCCGCCGGGGACAGGGGGGGGAAAACATTCAGTACTTC. Its translation: CASSLRRRGQGGENIQYF.